This TCR beta chain was captured in a study of cytomegalovirus exposure and HLA in healthy donors (dated by TCRdb to about 2017). About the full investigation: An earlier analysis of under 600 of the donors reported more than 250 Gb of sequence data and roughly 100 million unique TCR beta sequences from about 200 million T cells. An early release covering roughly 600 HLA-typed donors comprised roughly 300 gigabases of sequencing data and 85 million or so unique TCR sequences. The genetic ancestry cluster associated with self-reported Caucasian donors included 81% of the approximately 410 genotyped donors. The study aimed to test whether cataloging public T cell receptors could reveal signatures of past pathogen exposure. The study used immunosequencing to profile the T cell repertoires of approximately 690 subjects and linked those repertoires to cytomegalovirus serostatus. Besides the first cohort of around 700 subjects, a separate validation cohort made up of 120 different subjects was used. The study combined high-throughput TCR immunosequencing, statistical association of individual TCRs with disease status, and machine learning to predict cytomegalovirus infection status. In a later analysis, previously published TCR beta repertoires from 666 donors were re-analyzed and high-resolution HLA genotyping was added so that TCR occurrence patterns could be studied. The later analysis used no new phenotypic data to find candidate immune exposures, relying instead on TCR beta sequences and their occurrence across donors. To decide whether each TCR beta V gene segment behaved as functional or pseudogenic, an earlier analysis of nearly 600 of the donors relied on high-throughput TCR beta sequencing. Donor age, sex, ethnicity and CMV serostatus were compiled alongside the repertoire data. Genome-wide SNP genotypes for about 65% of the 666 donors were used in a later genetic analysis, which treated that subset as a discovery cohort. Every discovery cohort repertoire had been produced on one sequencing platform. HLA typing included class I and class II loci at four-digit resolution. The number of typed donors differed by locus: roughly 629-630 for A, B, C, DRB1 and DQB1; 500 to 550 for DQA1; roughly 600 for DPA1; and approximately 450 for DPB1. Roughly five DR-DQ haplotypes were handled as single units for association and clustering because linkage in the cohort was strong. Among some 410 genotyped donors of the cohort, an average of approximately 240,000 unique TCR beta nucleotide sequences was sequenced per donor, of which 15% to 20% were non-productive.

The CDR3 covers 20 residues, taking in both the cysteine and the phenylalanine. Of all the DNA, just the CDR3 is kept, 60 bases in frame from base 1. At the junction V is shortened by 4 bases and J by 3 bases; bases outside the gene matches: 20. The germline V gene yields SGHTA for CDR1 and FQGTGA for CDR2. In total, 666 healthy bone marrow donors made up the cohort. All cohort members were sampled while nominally healthy, although unrecorded immune exposures were likely present. The donor was CMV seronegative and belonged to the group of under 400 seronegative cohort members. Each donor provided a peripheral blood sample, and peripheral blood mononuclear cells were used for TCR beta sequencing. The Qiagen DNeasy Blood Extraction Kit was used to extract genomic DNA from the blood cell samples. To note about this clone: What antigen it recognizes has not been identified.

The library was generated by the immunoSEQ multiplex PCR assay. For the multiplex PCR, a mixture combining 60 forward primers for TCR Vbeta segments and 13 reverse primers for TCR Jbeta segments was used. A multiplex PCR assay on genomic DNA amplified the CDR3 region of rearranged TCR beta genes. On the Illumina HiSeq System, the amplified TCR beta libraries were sequenced as 87-base-pair reads. For the original study's pipeline: A later analysis counted 75 million to 100 million unique TCR beta chains across the 650 to 800 repertoires, and roughly 9.9 million of these chains were shared by at least two donors. Raw reads were error-corrected and collapsed into unique sequences by a nearest-neighbor algorithm in which closely related sequences were merged to remove PCR and sequencing errors. To assign V, D and J gene segments, CDR3 sequences were aligned to IMGT reference sequences. For a sequence to be retained, a match of at least six nucleotides to both a V gene segment and a J gene segment was required. Rearrangements were called productive when the CDR3 lacked stop codons and stayed in frame with V and J; all others were non-productive. CDR3 was defined by IMGT convention, running from the second conserved V-encoded cysteine to the conserved J-encoded phenylalanine. The earlier analysis of more than 450 of the donors excluded sequences that lacked an unambiguous match to a single V gene segment. An earlier analysis of almost 600 of the donors classified V segments as functional when productive rearrangements were above 56.7% and as segregating when the standard deviation between donors was above 5%. A statistical classification framework was developed to diagnose cytomegalovirus status using the catalog of TCR beta chain sequences. V and J gene assignment, in a later analysis, came from comparing TCR nucleotide sequences with IMGT/GENE-DB human TR gene sequences. In a later analysis, CDR3 sequences and most-parsimonious VDJ recombination scenarios were assigned using the TCRdist pipeline. A later analysis defined each TCR beta chain by its CDR3 amino acid sequence plus V-gene family, and excluded reads lacking a unique V-gene family. To address suspected cross-contamination and a sequencing artifact, a later analysis removed roughly 640 highly shared, low-generation-probability nucleotide sequences. A later analysis calculated a clonal expansion index for each public chain from normalized within-repertoire ranks of inferred template counts. In a later analysis, generation probabilities were computed with a VDJ recombination model fitted to out-of-frame rearrangements, and the resulting probabilities were checked against IGoR. A later analysis scored TCR-TCR, TCR-HLA and TCR-CMV co-occurrence with hypergeometric tests, applying a repertoire-size bias correction to TCR pairs. In a later analysis, false discovery rates were estimated by permuting HLA or CMV assignments 20 times. In a later analysis, co-occurring TCRs were grouped with DBSCAN, and TCRdist sequence similarity was added when clustering was performed within HLA-allele-positive subsets. For co-occurrence clustering, repertoires with fewer than 30,000 or more than 120,000 public chains were excluded, along with five or six repertoires with anomalous nucleotide sharing. TCRdb obtained this table from immuneACCESS and retained in-frame rearrangements with V and J assigned. These tables miss some clones; where compared with another copy, unresolved V genes account for less than half of the shortfall, and the remainder is unexplained. D and trimming were read from the DNA, whereas the V and J calls and clone size are those reported in that table. This sample's listing comprises 160,000 or so clones. The ten largest clones add up to around 1.9% of the sample.

The study at large found these results: Sequencing depth was assumed to be roughly uniform across donors in the presence/absence analyses, though that assumption may not hold. Because some donors lacked HLA typing at each locus, the association tests relied only on the typed subset. The authors suggested that the approach could potentially be extended to other disease states and immunological phenotypes. A few of the identified cytomegalovirus-associated TCR beta chains were confirmed in vitro to be specific for cytomegalovirus antigens. In a later analysis, several top co-occurrence clusters were reported to appear linked to parvovirus B19, influenza, CMV and Epstein-Barr virus. Correlated functional status among segregating V segments might reflect linkage disequilibrium, but an unknown experimental factor could not be ruled out. About 17 rarely observed V segments, including chromosome 9 orphons, were excluded from the earlier analysis of a few hundred of the donors because counts were too low. Compared with the roughly 670-donor mean, donors in an Asian-associated ancestry cluster had fewer N-insertions in productive TCRs, according to a later genetic analysis. Most CMV-associated TCR beta chains appeared to be HLA-restricted in a later analysis, and the HLA associations seemed to be driven largely by CMV exposure. A later analysis found that HLA-associated TCR beta chains were more clonally expanded and had lower generation probabilities than equally common non-associated chains. The study gave a list of under 200 TCR beta chains associated with cytomegalovirus. A further reported finding was that TCR beta sequences accurately predicted the HLA-A and HLA-B alleles for most subjects in the first cohort. In this cohort, only TCR beta chains were sequenced, and detectable features were limited by the absence of alpha or paired-chain data. V-gene and J-gene trimming of TCR beta chains was associated with a missense DCLRE1C variant in a later genetic analysis, and the association was replicated in an independent cohort. Immune exposure information for the cohort was limited to CMV serostatus. Specific HLA alleles were associated with around 18,000 TCR beta sequences at a false discovery rate of 0.05 in a later analysis. Because the 87-base-pair reads could not distinguish some IMGT-functional V segments, including TRBV6-2 and TRBV6-3, those segments were excluded. According to a later analysis, TCR association rates differed among HLA loci, with DRB1 alleles showing the most associated TCRs and HLA-C alleles showing the fewest. Most TCR sequences were seen in very few donors, while some public TCRs were found in many individuals. The classifier was reported to diagnose cytomegalovirus status with high specificity and sensitivity in both the original and validation cohorts. When HLA alleles, especially DR and DQ, strongly co-occurred, TCR associations were difficult to assign to individual alleles. A group of highly shared sequence variants was considered likely to be a technical artifact of the sequencing pipeline. In an earlier analysis of more than 450 of the donors, most TCR beta V segments were observed in productive rearrangements about 90% or about 30% of the time, broadly matching IMGT annotations.

Sequencing was performed on PBMCs. The source of this sequence is a man aged 25 to 45 in good health and CMV-seronegative. This chain is built from TRBV7-3 and TRBJ2-3; the central 9 bases match TRBD2. The DNA is as follows: TGTGCCAGCAGCTCGTCAAATAAAAAGGTAGCGGGAGTTTGGACAGATACGCAGTATTTT. It encodes CASSSSNKKVAGVWTDTQYF.